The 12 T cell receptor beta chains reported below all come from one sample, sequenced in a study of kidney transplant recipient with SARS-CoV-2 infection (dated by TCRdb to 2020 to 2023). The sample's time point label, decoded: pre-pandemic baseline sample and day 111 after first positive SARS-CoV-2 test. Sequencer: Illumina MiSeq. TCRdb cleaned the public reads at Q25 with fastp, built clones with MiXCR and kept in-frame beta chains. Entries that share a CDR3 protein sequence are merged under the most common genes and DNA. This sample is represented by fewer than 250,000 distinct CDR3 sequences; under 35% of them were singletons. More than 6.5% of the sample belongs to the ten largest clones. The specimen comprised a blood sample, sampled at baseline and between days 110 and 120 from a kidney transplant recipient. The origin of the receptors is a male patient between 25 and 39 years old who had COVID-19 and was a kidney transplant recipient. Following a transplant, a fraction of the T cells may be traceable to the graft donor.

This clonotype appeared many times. Here the CDR3 DNA reads TGTGCCAGCAGTTGTCTACGCTCTATGCGAAAGACCTATGGCTACACCTTC. It is translated as CASSCLRSMRKTYGYTF. The chain is built from TRBV6-5 and TRBJ1-2; D call uncertain. V gave up 4 bases and J gave up 4 bases, with 22 bases separating them. Germline V gene data show CDR1 as MNHEY and CDR2 as SVGAGI. CDR3 length equals 17 residues.

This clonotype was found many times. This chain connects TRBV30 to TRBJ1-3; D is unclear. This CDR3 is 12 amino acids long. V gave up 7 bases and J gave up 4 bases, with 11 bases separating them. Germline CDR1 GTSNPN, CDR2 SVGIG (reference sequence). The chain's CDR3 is CASSHGGNTIYF. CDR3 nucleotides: TGTGCCTCCTCTCACGGGGGAAACACCATATATTTT.

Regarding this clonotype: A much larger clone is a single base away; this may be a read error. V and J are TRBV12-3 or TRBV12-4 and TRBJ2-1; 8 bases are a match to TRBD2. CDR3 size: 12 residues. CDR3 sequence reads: CTSGGRSSEQFF. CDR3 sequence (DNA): TGTACCTCGGGGGGGCGCTCGAGTGAGCAGTTCTTC.

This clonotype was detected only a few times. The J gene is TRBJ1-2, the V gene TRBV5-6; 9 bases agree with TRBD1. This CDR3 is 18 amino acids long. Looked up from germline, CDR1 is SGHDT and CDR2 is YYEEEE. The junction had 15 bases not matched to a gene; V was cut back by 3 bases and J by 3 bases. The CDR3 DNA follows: TGTGCCAGCAGCTCTGGTCCCGGGACAGGGCATTTTGACTATGGCTACACCTTC. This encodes CASSSGPGTGHFDYGYTF.

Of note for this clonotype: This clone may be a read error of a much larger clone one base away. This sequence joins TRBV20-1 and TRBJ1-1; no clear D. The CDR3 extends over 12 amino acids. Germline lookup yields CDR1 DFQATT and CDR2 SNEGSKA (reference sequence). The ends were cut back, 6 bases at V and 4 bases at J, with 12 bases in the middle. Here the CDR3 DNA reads TGCAGTGCATGTCCTCTGAGCACTGAAGCTTTCTTT. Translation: CSACPLSTEAFF.

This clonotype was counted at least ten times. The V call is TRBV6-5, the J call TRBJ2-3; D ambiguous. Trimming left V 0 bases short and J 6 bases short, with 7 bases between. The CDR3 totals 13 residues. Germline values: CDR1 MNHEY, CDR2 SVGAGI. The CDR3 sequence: CASSYSGFDTQYF. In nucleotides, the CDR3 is TGTGCCAGCAGTTACTCGGGTTTCGATACGCAGTATTTT.

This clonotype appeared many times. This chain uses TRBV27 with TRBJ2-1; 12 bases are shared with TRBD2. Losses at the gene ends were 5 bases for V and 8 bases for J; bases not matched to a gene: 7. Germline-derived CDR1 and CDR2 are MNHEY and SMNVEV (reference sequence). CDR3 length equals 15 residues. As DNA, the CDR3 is TGTGCCAGCAGTGGATACCTAGCGGGAGGGGATGAGCAGTTCTTC. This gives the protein CASSGYLAGGDEQFF.

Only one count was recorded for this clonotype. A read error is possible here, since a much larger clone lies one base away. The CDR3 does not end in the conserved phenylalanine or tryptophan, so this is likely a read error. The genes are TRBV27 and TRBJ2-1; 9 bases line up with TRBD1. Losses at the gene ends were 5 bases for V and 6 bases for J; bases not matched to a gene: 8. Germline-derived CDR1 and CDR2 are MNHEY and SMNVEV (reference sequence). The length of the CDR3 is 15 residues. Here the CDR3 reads CASSPRTGASNEQFS. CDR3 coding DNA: TGTGCCAGCAGTCCCAGGACAGGGGCCAGCAATGAGCAGTTCTCC.

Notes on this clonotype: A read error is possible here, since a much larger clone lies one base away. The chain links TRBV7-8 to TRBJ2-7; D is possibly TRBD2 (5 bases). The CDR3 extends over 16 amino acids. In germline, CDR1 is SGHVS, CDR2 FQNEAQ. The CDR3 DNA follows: TGTACCAGCAGCCTAGAGTCGGGGATTTCCTCCTACGAGCAGTACTTC. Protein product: CTSSLESGISSYEQYF.

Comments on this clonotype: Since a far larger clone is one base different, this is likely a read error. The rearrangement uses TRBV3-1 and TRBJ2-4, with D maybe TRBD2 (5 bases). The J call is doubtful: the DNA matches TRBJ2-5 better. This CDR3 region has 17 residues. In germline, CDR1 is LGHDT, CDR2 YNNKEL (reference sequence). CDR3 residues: CASSRTSPISLSETQYF. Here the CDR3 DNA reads TGTGCCAGCAGCCGAACTAGTCCCATTTCTCTCTCTGAGACCCAGTACTTC.

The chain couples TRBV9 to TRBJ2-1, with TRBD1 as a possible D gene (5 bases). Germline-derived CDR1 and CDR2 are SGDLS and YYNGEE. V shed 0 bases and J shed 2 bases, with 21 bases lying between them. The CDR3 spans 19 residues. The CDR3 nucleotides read TGTGCCAGCAGCGTAGAGGAAGGGGTTGGGTCGGCCACCTACAATGAGCAGTTCTTC. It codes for CASSVEEGVGSATYNEQFF.

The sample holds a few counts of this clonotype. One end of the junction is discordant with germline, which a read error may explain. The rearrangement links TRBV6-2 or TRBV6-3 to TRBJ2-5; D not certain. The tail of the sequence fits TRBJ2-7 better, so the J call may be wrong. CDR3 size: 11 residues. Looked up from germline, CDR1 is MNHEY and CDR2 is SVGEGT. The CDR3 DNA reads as TGTGCCGGCAGTCCGTCCTACGAGCAGTACTTC. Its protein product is CAGSPSYEQYF.